This TCR beta chain was sequenced for a study of OX40 agonist ivuxolimab in advanced cancers. Clones were sequenced by immunoSEQ multiplex PCR, and TCRdb holds only the in-frame ones, with some missing. The data show over 65,000 clones, roughly 84% seen once. This CDR3 region has 15 residues. Germline V CDR1 and CDR2: SGHAT, FQNNGV. V lost 1 base and J lost 0, with 4 bases in between. This sequence originates from an adult with an advanced solid tumor such as melanoma, head and neck, liver or kidney cancer. Sequenced material: CD4+ or CD8+ T cells sorted from blood, taken in a trial of the OX40 agonist ivuxolimab. The chain carries TRBV11-2 and TRBJ1-6; D is undetermined. The chain's CDR3 is CASSLGSSYNSPLHF. CDR3 coding DNA: TGTGCCAGCAGCTTAGGGAGCTCCTATAATTCACCCCTCCACTTT.